This TCR beta chain was captured in a study of CD8 T cells in ankylosing spondylitis. CDR1 and CDR2 (germline): KGHSH, LQKENI. The germline V and J ends were trimmed by 3 bases and 5 bases, with 8 bases remaining between them. The CDR3 is made up of 12 amino acids. Via MiXCR, TCRdb re-called the 5' RACE reads, giving one row per CDR3 protein. Of about 800,000 distinct CDR3 sequences in the sample, 12% are singletons; the top ten hold just over 0.5%. Study-wide results and caveats: Typical of ankylosing spondylitis blood, it appeared, was a TCR beta motif of under 10 highly homologous variants.

This clonotype was seen a handful of times. What it binds is not known. This TCR was sampled from a male donor with ankylosing spondylitis. Sequencing input: blood, either unsorted or a sorted T cell fraction (not recorded which). J is TRBJ2-7 and V is TRBV18; the D is unclear. This CDR3 is CASSPDNNEQYF. As DNA, the CDR3 is TGTGCCAGCTCACCGGATAACAACGAGCAGTACTTC.